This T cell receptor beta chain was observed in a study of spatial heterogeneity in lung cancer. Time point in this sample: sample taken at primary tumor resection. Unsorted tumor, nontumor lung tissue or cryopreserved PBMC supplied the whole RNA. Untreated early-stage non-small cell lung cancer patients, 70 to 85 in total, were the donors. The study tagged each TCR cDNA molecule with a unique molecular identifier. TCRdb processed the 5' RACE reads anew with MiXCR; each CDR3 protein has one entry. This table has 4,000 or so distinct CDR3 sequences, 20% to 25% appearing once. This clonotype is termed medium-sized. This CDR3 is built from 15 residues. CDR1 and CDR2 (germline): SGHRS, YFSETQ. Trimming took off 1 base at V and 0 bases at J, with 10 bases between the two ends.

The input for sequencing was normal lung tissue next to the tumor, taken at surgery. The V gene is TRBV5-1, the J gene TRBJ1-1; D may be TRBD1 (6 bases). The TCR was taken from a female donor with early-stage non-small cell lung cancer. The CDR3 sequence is CASSLQGRVNTEAFF. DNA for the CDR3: TGCGCCAGCAGCTTGCAGGGGCGCGTGAACACTGAAGCTTTCTTT. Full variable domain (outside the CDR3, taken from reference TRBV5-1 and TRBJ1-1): KAGVTQTPRYLIKTRGQQVTLSCSPISGHRSVSWYQQTPGQGLQFLFEYFSETQRNKGNFPGRFSGRQFSNSRSEMNVSTLELGDSALYLCASSLQGRVNTEAFFGQGTRLTVV.